These T cell receptor beta chains were read from a single sample in a study of T cells in localized non-small cell lung cancer. Produced via immunoSEQ multiplex PCR; TCRdb's table is partial and in-frame only. The data show roughly 72,000 clones, around 85% seen once. The sequencing here drew on peripheral blood, taken before any cancer treatment. Receptor source: a male donor aged 60 or older with stage III squamous cell lung carcinoma. Both conserved end residues are part of each CDR3. The order of the fields is clone size, D gene, J gene, V gene, CDR3 protein, CDR3 DNA. D genes are given only for firm matches. For some rows the clone size is stated as once, few or many, or as a class when expanded; others skip it.

abundance: medium-sized; d_gene: NA; j_gene: TRBJ2-5; v_gene: TRBV7-3; CDR3aa: CASSGSGGQETQYF; CDR3nt: TGTGCCAGCAGCGGAAGCGGTGGCCAAGAGACCCAGTACTTC
abundance: NA; d_gene: NA; j_gene: TRBJ1-5; v_gene: TRBV19; CDR3aa: CASSIAAEYSNQPQHF; CDR3nt: TGTGCCAGTAGTATAGCCGCGGAATATAGCAATCAGCCCCAGCATTTT
abundance: once; d_gene: TRBD1; j_gene: TRBJ1-1; v_gene: TRBV29-1; CDR3aa: CSVQTGVVTEAFF; CDR3nt: TGCAGCGTCCAGACAGGGGTGGTTACTGAAGCTTTCTTT
abundance: NA; d_gene: NA; j_gene: TRBJ1-2; v_gene: TRBV4-3; CDR3aa: CASSQRPGESYGYTF; CDR3nt: TGCGCCAGCAGCCAGAGACCCGGGGAATCCTATGGCTACACCTTC
abundance: NA; d_gene: NA; j_gene: TRBJ2-7; v_gene: TRBV27; CDR3aa: CASSLSDYEQYF; CDR3nt: TGTGCCAGCAGTTTGAGCGATTACGAGCAGTACTTC
abundance: once; d_gene: TRBD1; j_gene: TRBJ1-6; v_gene: TRBV27; CDR3aa: CASREQGAYNSPLHF; CDR3nt: TGTGCCAGCAGAGAACAGGGGGCCTATAATTCACCCCTCCACTTT
abundance: few; d_gene: NA; j_gene: TRBJ1-5; v_gene: TRBV7-9; CDR3aa: CASSLEMDQPQHF; CDR3nt: TGTGCCAGCAGCTTAGAGATGGATCAGCCCCAGCATTTT
abundance: NA; d_gene: NA; j_gene: TRBJ2-1; v_gene: TRBV5-1; CDR3aa: CASSLSQNEQFF; CDR3nt: TGCGCCAGCAGCTTGTCTCAGAATGAGCAGTTCTTC
abundance: NA; d_gene: NA; j_gene: TRBJ1-2; v_gene: TRBV6-1; CDR3aa: CASSDAVGGYTF; CDR3nt: TGTGCCAGCAGTGATGCCGTTGGCGGCTACACCTTC
abundance: NA; d_gene: TRBD1; j_gene: TRBJ2-1; v_gene: TRBV5-1; CDR3aa: CASSWGQGPYNEQFF; CDR3nt: TGCGCCAGCAGCTGGGGACAGGGCCCCTACAATGAGCAGTTCTTC
abundance: NA; d_gene: NA; j_gene: TRBJ1-4; v_gene: TRBV2; CDR3aa: CASSEWGPPLF; CDR3nt: TGTGCCAGCAGTGAATGGGGGCCCCCGTTATTT
abundance: NA; d_gene: NA; j_gene: TRBJ1-6; v_gene: TRBV5-4; CDR3aa: CASRSPNGGINSPLHF; CDR3nt: TGTGCCAGCAGATCCCCCAATGGGGGAATTAATTCACCCCTCCACTTT
abundance: NA; d_gene: NA; j_gene: TRBJ2-3; v_gene: TRBV10-1; CDR3aa: CARTCGGSSSLGDTQYF; CDR3nt: TGCGCCAGGACTTGTGGCGGATCGTCTAGTTTAGGGGATACGCAGTATTTT
abundance: NA; d_gene: TRBD1; j_gene: TRBJ2-3; v_gene: TRBV6-6; CDR3aa: CASSYPGQGPDTQYF; CDR3nt: TGTGCCAGCAGTTACCCGGGACAGGGGCCAGATACGCAGTATTTT
abundance: NA; d_gene: NA; j_gene: TRBJ2-2; v_gene: TRBV2; CDR3aa: CASIRDVDVGELFF; CDR3nt: TGTGCCAGCATTAGAGACGTGGATGTCGGGGAGCTGTTTTTT
abundance: NA; d_gene: TRBD1; j_gene: TRBJ1-4; v_gene: TRBV30; CDR3aa: CAWSLPGQGAVTEKLFF; CDR3nt: TGTGCCTGGAGTTTGCCGGGACAGGGGGCCGTGACTGAAAAACTGTTTTTT
abundance: NA; d_gene: NA; j_gene: TRBJ2-2; v_gene: TRBV19; CDR3aa: CASREVNTGELFF; CDR3nt: TGTGCCAGTAGGGAGGTGAACACCGGGGAGCTGTTTTTT
abundance: NA; d_gene: TRBD2; j_gene: TRBJ2-3; v_gene: TRBV25-1; CDR3aa: CASSKRGIHTDTQYF; CDR3nt: TGTGCCAGCAGCAAGCGGGGCATCCACACAGATACGCAGTATTTT
abundance: NA; d_gene: TRBD1; j_gene: TRBJ1-2; v_gene: TRBV25-1; CDR3aa: CASRPDRGGYGYTF; CDR3nt: TGTGCCAGCAGACCGGACAGGGGAGGCTATGGCTACACCTTC
abundance: once; d_gene: NA; j_gene: TRBJ2-3; v_gene: TRBV4-2; CDR3aa: CASSQREVTGPDTQYF; CDR3nt: TGTGCCAGCAGCCAAAGAGAAGTTACGGGCCCAGATACGCAGTATTTT
abundance: NA; d_gene: TRBD1; j_gene: TRBJ1-2; v_gene: TRBV6-5; CDR3aa: CASGTGNYGYTF; CDR3nt: TGTGCCAGCGGGACAGGGAACTATGGCTACACCTTC
abundance: NA; d_gene: NA; j_gene: TRBJ1-6; v_gene: TRBV5-1; CDR3aa: CASSPWGGSSYNSPLHF; CDR3nt: TGCGCCAGCAGCCCTTGGGGAGGGAGCTCCTATAATTCACCCCTCCACTTT
abundance: NA; d_gene: TRBD1; j_gene: TRBJ1-6; v_gene: TRBV7-6; CDR3aa: CASSFSGTGPPSSYNSPLHF; CDR3nt: TGTGCCAGCAGCTTTTCCGGGACAGGGCCCCCTAGCTCCTATAATTCACCCCTCCACTTT
abundance: NA; d_gene: NA; j_gene: TRBJ2-7; v_gene: TRBV5-6; CDR3aa: CASSPMGRYEQYF; CDR3nt: TGTGCCAGCAGCCCCATGGGAAGGTACGAGCAGTACTTC
abundance: NA; d_gene: NA; j_gene: TRBJ2-4; v_gene: TRBV11-2; CDR3aa: CASSSGVGIQYF; CDR3nt: TGTGCCAGCAGCTCAGGGGTAGGCATTCAGTACTTC
abundance: NA; d_gene: NA; j_gene: TRBJ2-5; v_gene: TRBV29-1; CDR3aa: CSVEDLRREETQYF; CDR3nt: TGCAGCGTTGAAGATCTAAGACGAGAAGAGACCCAGTACTTC
abundance: NA; d_gene: NA; j_gene: TRBJ2-7; v_gene: TRBV6-1; CDR3aa: CASKAVSGQSYEQYF; CDR3nt: TGTGCCAGCAAGGCCGTAAGCGGGCAATCCTACGAGCAGTACTTC
abundance: once; d_gene: NA; j_gene: TRBJ1-1; v_gene: TRBV4-3; CDR3aa: CASSRTELTTEAFF; CDR3nt: TGCGCCAGCAGCCGGACAGAGTTGACCACTGAAGCTTTCTTT
abundance: NA; d_gene: NA; j_gene: TRBJ2-7; v_gene: TRBV9; CDR3aa: CASSVAGAPDYEQYF; CDR3nt: TGTGCCAGCAGCGTAGCTGGGGCCCCTGACTACGAGCAGTACTTC
abundance: NA; d_gene: TRBD1; j_gene: TRBJ1-2; v_gene: TRBV5-4; CDR3aa: CASSFEGTGLRGYTF; CDR3nt: TGTGCCAGCAGCTTTGAAGGGACAGGGTTGCGTGGCTACACCTTC
abundance: once; d_gene: NA; j_gene: TRBJ2-3; v_gene: TRBV7-9; CDR3aa: CASSLGGLSTDTQYF; CDR3nt: TGTGCCAGCAGCTTAGGCGGGCTGAGCACAGATACGCAGTATTTT
abundance: NA; d_gene: NA; j_gene: TRBJ1-3; v_gene: TRBV6-4; CDR3aa: CGDGGGGNTIYF; CDR3nt: TGCGGTGATGGGGGCGGCGGAAACACCATATATTTT
abundance: NA; d_gene: NA; j_gene: TRBJ2-5; v_gene: TRBV25-1; CDR3aa: CASSPRGESQTQYF; CDR3nt: TGTGCCAGCAGTCCCAGGGGGGAATCGCAGACCCAGTACTTC
abundance: NA; d_gene: NA; j_gene: TRBJ1-3; v_gene: TRBV18; CDR3aa: CASSPRDLSQGNTIYF; CDR3nt: TGTGCCAGCTCACCGCGGGACCTCTCCCAGGGAAACACCATATATTTT
abundance: NA; d_gene: TRBD1; j_gene: TRBJ2-5; v_gene: TRBV7-9; CDR3aa: CASSPADRYQETQYF; CDR3nt: TGTGCCAGCAGCCCTGCGGACAGGTACCAAGAGACCCAGTACTTC
abundance: NA; d_gene: NA; j_gene: TRBJ1-4; v_gene: TRBV5-6; CDR3aa: CASGLLWTDNEKLFF; CDR3nt: TGTGCCAGCGGCCTGCTCTGGACAGATAATGAAAAACTGTTTTTT
abundance: NA; d_gene: NA; j_gene: TRBJ1-1; v_gene: TRBV11-3; CDR3aa: CASSLEAGLEAFF; CDR3nt: TGTGCCAGCAGCTTAGAGGCGGGCCTTGAAGCTTTCTTT
abundance: NA; d_gene: NA; j_gene: TRBJ2-5; v_gene: TRBV18; CDR3aa: CASSPGAPRQETQYF; CDR3nt: TGTGCCAGCTCACCAGGAGCTCCAAGGCAAGAGACCCAGTACTTC
abundance: NA; d_gene: NA; j_gene: TRBJ1-6; v_gene: TRBV7-2; CDR3aa: CASSLGVGNSPLHF; CDR3nt: TGTGCCAGCAGCTTAGGAGTGGGGAATTCACCCCTCCACTTT
abundance: NA; d_gene: NA; j_gene: TRBJ1-6; v_gene: TRBV5-5; CDR3aa: CASSLAPAGTNSPLHF; CDR3nt: TGTGCCAGCAGCTTGGCCCCGGCAGGGACAAATTCACCCCTCCACTTT
abundance: NA; d_gene: TRBD1; j_gene: TRBJ2-5; v_gene: TRBV10-1; CDR3aa: CASSTGVGQGTQYF; CDR3nt: TGCGCCAGCAGTACAGGGGTGGGCCAAGGAACCCAGTACTTC
abundance: NA; d_gene: NA; j_gene: TRBJ2-5; v_gene: TRBV7-6; CDR3aa: CASSSWTGRGEETQYF; CDR3nt: TGTGCCAGCAGCTCATGGACAGGGAGGGGAGAAGAGACCCAGTACTTC
abundance: NA; d_gene: TRBD1; j_gene: TRBJ1-2; v_gene: TRBV6-5; CDR3aa: CASSYSKGAYYGYTF; CDR3nt: TGTGCCAGCAGTTACTCGAAGGGGGCGTACTATGGCTACACCTTC
abundance: NA; d_gene: NA; j_gene: TRBJ1-4; v_gene: TRBV18; CDR3aa: CASSPLDSPGNEKLFF; CDR3nt: TGTGCCAGCTCACCACTAGACAGCCCCGGTAATGAAAAACTGTTTTTT
abundance: once; d_gene: NA; j_gene: TRBJ1-3; v_gene: TRBV5-6; CDR3aa: CASSGQVLQGGSGNTIYF; CDR3nt: TGTGCCAGCAGCGGCCAGGTATTACAGGGAGGCTCTGGAAACACCATATATTTT
abundance: NA; d_gene: NA; j_gene: TRBJ1-2; v_gene: TRBV5-1; CDR3aa: CASSLRGSYTF; CDR3nt: TGCGCCAGCAGCTTGCGAGGGAGCTACACCTTC
abundance: once; d_gene: NA; j_gene: TRBJ1-1; v_gene: TRBV19; CDR3aa: CASSIPGSVNTEAFF; CDR3nt: TGTGCCAGTAGTATCCCCGGCAGCGTGAACACTGAAGCTTTCTTT
abundance: NA; d_gene: NA; j_gene: TRBJ1-5; v_gene: TRBV7-2; CDR3aa: CASGNSNQPQHF; CDR3nt: TGTGCCAGCGGGAATAGCAATCAGCCCCAGCATTTT